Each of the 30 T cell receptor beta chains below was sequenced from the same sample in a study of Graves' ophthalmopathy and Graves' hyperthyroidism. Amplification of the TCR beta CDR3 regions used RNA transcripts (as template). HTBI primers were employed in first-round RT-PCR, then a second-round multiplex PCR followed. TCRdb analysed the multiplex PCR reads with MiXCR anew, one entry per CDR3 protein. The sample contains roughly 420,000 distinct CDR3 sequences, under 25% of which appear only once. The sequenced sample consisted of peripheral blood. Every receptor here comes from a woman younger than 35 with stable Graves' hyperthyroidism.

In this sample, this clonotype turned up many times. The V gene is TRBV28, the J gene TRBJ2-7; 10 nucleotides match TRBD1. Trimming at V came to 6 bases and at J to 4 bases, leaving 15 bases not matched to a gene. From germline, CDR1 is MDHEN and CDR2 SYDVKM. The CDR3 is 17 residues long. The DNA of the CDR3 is TGTGCCAGCAGCTCCGAGCCAGGGACAGGGGCAAGGTACGAGCAGTACTTC. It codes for CASSSEPGTGARYEQYF.

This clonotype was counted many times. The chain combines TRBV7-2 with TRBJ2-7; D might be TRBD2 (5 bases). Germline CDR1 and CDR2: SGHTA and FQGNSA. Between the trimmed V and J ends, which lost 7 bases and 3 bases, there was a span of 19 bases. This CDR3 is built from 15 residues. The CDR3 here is CASNSPGLTGYEQYF. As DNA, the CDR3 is TGTGCCAGCAACTCCCCTGGACTGACGGGCTACGAGCAGTACTTC.

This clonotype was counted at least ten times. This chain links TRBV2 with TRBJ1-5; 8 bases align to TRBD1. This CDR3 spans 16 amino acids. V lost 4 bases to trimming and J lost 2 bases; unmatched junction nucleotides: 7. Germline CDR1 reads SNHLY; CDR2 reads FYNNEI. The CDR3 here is CASSALTGAGNQPQHF. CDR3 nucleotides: TGTGCCAGCAGTGCGCTGACAGGGGCCGGCAATCAGCCCCAGCATTTT.

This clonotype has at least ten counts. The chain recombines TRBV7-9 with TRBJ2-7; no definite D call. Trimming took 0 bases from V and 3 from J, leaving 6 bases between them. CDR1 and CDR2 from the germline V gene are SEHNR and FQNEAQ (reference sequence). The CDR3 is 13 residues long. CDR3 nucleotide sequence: TGTGCCAGCAGCTTAGCTAACCTCTACGAGCAGTACTTC. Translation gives CASSLANLYEQYF.

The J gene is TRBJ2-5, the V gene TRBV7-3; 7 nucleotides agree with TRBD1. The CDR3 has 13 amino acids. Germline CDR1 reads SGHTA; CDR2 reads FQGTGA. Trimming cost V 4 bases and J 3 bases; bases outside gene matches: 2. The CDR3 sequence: CASSYGTEETQYF. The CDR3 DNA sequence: TGTGCCAGCAGCTACGGGACAGAAGAGACCCAGTACTTC.

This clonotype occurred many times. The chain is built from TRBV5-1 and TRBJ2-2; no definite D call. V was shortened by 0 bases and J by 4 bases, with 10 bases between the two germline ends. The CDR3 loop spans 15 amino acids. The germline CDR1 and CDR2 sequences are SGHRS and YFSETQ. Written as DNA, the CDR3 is TGCGCCAGCAGCTTGGGGACGGATTCCACCGGGGAGCTGTTTTTT. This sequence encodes CASSLGTDSTGELFF.

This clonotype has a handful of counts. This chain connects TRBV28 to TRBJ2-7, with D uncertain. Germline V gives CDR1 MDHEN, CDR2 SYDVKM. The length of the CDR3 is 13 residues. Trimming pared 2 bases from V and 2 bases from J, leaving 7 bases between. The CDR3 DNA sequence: TGTGCCAGCAGTTTAACAGTCGCCTACGAGCAGTACTTC. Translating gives CASSLTVAYEQYF.

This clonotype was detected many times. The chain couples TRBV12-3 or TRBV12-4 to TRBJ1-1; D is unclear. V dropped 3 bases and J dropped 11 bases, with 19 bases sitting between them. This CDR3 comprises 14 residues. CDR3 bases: TGTGCCAGCAGTTTTCTGAGCCCCATCCCGGAGGCTTTCTTT. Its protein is CASSFLSPIPEAFF.

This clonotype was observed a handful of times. The CDR3 sequence is CASSLIQGHAEAFF. The CDR3 region has the DNA TGTGCCAGCAGTTTAATCCAGGGACACGCTGAAGCTTTCTTT. The genes are TRBV12-3 or TRBV12-4 and TRBJ1-1; a weak D match, TRBD1 (6 bases). CDR3 length: 14 residues. Trimming removed 2 bases at V and 6 bases at J, with 13 bases between.

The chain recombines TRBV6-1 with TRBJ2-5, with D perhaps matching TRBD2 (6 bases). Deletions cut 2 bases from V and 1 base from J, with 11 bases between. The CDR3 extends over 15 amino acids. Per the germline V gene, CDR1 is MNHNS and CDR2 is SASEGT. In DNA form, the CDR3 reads TGTGCCAGCAGTGAACTAGCGTTCCCCCAAGAGACCCAGTACTTC. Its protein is CASSELAFPQETQYF.

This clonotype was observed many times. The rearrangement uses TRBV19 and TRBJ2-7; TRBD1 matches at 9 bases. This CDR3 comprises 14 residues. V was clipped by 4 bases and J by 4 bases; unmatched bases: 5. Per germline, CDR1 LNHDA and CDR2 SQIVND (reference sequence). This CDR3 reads CASSTGTGFYEQYF. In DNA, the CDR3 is TGTGCCAGTAGTACCGGGACAGGGTTTTACGAGCAGTACTTC.

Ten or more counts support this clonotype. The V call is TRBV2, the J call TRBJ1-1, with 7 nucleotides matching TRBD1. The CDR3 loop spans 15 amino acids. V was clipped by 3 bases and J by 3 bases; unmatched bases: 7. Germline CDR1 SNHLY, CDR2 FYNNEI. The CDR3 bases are TGTGCCAGCAGTGAGTCCGTCAGGGGGGACACTGAAGCTTTCTTT. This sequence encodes CASSESVRGDTEAFF.

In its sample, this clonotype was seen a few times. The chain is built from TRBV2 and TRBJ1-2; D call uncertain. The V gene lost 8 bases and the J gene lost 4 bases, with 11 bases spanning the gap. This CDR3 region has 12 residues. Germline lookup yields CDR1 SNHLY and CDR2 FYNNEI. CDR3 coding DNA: TGTGCCAGCGAGGCGACTGGCTATGGCTACACCTTC. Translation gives CASEATGYGYTF.

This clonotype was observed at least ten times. CDR3 coding DNA: TGTGCCTGGAGTGTACTGAGGGGGAGCGTGATTAGCAATCAGCCCCAGCATTTT. This encodes CAWSVLRGSVISNQPQHF. The gene calls are TRBV30 and TRBJ1-5; weak D call: TRBD1 (6 bases). Germline V gene lookup returns CDR1 GTSNPN and CDR2 SVGIG (reference sequence). Trimming took off 0 bases at V and 0 bases at J, with 18 bases between the two ends. The CDR3 sequence is 18 residues long.

The CDR3 coding sequence is TGTGCCAGCAGTTACCATCCTTGGCGGGACCAAGAGACCCAGTACTTC. This codes for CASSYHPWRDQETQYF. The genes are TRBV6-5 and TRBJ2-5; a weak D match, TRBD2 (5 bases). Germline V gives CDR1 MNHEY, CDR2 SVGAGI. Trimming cost V 2 bases and J 0 bases, with 13 bases left between them. The CDR3 has 16 amino acids.

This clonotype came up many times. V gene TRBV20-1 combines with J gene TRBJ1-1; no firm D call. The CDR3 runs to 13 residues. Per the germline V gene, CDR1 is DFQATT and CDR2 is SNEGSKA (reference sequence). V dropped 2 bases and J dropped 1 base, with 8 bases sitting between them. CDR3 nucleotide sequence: TGCAGTGCTAGAAGTGGAGAGAACACTGAAGCTTTCTTT. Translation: CSARSGENTEAFF.

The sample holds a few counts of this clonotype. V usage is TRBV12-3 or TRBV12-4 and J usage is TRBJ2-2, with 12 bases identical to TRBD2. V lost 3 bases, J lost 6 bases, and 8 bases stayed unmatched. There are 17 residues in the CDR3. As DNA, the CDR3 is TGTGCCAGCAGTTTGGCTACTAGCGGGAGGCCGGCCGGGGAGCTGTTTTTT. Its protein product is CASSLATSGRPAGELFF.

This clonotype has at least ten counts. The CDR3, as DNA: TGCGCCAGCAGCCCGAGGGGTGGGACTAGCGGTTCCTACGAGCAGTACTTC. Translation: CASSPRGGTSGSYEQYF. J is TRBJ2-7 and V is TRBV4-1, with 11 positions matching TRBD2. This CDR3 region has 17 residues. CDR1 MGHRA and CDR2 YSYEKL come from the germline V gene. With V trimmed by 4 bases and J by 1 base, 9 bases remained unmatched.

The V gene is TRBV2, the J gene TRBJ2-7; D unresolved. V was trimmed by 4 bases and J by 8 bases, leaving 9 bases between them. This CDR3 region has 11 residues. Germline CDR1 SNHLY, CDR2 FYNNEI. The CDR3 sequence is CASSVTQQQYF. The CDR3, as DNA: TGTGCCAGCAGTGTGACCCAGCAGCAGTACTTC.

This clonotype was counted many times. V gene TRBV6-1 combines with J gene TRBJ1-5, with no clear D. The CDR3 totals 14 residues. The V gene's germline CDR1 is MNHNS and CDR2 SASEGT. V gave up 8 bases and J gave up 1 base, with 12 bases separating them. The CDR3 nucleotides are TGTGCCAGCGGAGGCCATGGGAGCAATCAGCCCCAGCATTTT. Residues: CASGGHGSNQPQHF.

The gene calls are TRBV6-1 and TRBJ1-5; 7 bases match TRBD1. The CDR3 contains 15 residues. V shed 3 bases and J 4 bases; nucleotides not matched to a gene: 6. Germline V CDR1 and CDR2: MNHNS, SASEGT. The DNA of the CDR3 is TGTGCCAGCAGTGACGTTGCACAGGGGAATCAGCCCCAGCATTTT. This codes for CASSDVAQGNQPQHF.

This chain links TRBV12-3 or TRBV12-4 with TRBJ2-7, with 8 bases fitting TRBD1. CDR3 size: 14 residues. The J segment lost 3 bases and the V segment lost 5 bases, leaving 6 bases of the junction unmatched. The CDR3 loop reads CASSQGTGFYEQYF. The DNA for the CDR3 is TGTGCCAGCAGTCAGGGGACAGGCTTCTACGAGCAGTACTTC.

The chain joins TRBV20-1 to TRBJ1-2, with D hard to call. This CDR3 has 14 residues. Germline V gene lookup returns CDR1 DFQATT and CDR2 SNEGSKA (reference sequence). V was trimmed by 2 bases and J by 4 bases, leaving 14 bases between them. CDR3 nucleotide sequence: TGCAGTGCTAGACAGTGGTCAGGCATCTATGGCTACACCTTC. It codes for CSARQWSGIYGYTF.

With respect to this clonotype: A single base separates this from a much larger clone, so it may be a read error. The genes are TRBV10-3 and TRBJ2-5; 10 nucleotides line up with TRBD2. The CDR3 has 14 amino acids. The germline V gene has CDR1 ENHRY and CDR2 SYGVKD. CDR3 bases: TGTGCCATCAGTAGCGGGAGGGCCTTAGAGACCCAGCACTTC. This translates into CAISSGRALETQHF.

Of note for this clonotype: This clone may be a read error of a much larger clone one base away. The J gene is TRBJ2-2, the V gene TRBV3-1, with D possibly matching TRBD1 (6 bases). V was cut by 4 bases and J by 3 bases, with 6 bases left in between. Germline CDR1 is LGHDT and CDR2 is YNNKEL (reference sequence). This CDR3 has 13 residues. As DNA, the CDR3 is TGTGCCAGCAGCCGACAGGACACCGGGGAGCTGTTTTTT. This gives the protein CASSRQDTGELFF. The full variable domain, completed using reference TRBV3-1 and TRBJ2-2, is DTAVSQTPKYLVTQMGNDKSIKCEQNLGHDTMYWYKQDSKKFLKIMFSYNNKELIINETVPNRFSPKSPDKAHLNLHINSLELGDSAVYFCASSRQDTGELFFGEGSRLTVL.

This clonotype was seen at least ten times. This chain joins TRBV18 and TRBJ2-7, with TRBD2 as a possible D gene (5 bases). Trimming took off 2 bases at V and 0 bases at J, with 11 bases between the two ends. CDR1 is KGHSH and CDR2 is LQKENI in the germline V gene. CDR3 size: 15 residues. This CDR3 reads CASSPGAAFSYEQYF. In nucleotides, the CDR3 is TGTGCCAGCTCACCAGGAGCGGCCTTCTCCTACGAGCAGTACTTC.

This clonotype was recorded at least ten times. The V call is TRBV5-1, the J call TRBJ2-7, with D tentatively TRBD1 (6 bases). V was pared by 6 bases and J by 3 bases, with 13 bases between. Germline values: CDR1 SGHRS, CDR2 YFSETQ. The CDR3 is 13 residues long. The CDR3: CASTDSSRYEQYF. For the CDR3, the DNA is TGCGCCAGCACGGACAGCTCCCGCTACGAGCAGTACTTC.

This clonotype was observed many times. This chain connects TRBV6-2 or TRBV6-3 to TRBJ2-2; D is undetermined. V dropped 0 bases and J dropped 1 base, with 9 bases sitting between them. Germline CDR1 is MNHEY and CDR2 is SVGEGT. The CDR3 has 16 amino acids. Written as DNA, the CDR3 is TGTGCCAGCAGTTACTCGGGTCGACTGAACACCGGGGAGCTGTTTTTT. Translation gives CASSYSGRLNTGELFF.

As DNA, the CDR3 is TGTGCCAGCAGCGCGTGGGGGGAGACCCAGTACTTC. Protein: CASSAWGETQYF. The V and J genes are TRBV11-1 and TRBJ2-5, with D perhaps being TRBD1 or TRBD2 (5 bases each). The CDR3 runs 12 residues. Trimming removed 5 bases at V and 5 bases at J, with 9 bases between. Germline values: CDR1 SGHAT, CDR2 FQDESV (reference sequence).

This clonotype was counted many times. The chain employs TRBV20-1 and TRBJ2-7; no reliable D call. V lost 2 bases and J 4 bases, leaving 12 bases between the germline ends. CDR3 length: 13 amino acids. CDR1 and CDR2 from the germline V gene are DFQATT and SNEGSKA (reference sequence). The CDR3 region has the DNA TGCAGTGCTAGATCGAGTGGAGCATACGAGCAGTACTTC. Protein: CSARSSGAYEQYF.